These T cell receptor beta chains were read from a single sample in a study of shared clonotypes between healthy human individuals. Sequencing was performed with immunoSEQ multiplex PCR; in TCRdb, only in-frame clones are kept and a portion is missing. The sample carries some 1.1 million clones, 70% to 85% recorded once. The sample was memory CD4+ T cells from PBMCs. The receptors originated from a young man in good health. Some clones in this sample may be carry-over from other donors' samples. CDR3s include the opening cysteine and the closing phenylalanine or tryptophan. D genes are given only for firm matches. Expanded clones are given a class, and other clones once, few, many or no size at all.

v_call,j_call,d_call,clone_size,cdr3_length,cdr3_nt,cdr3_aa
TRBV11-3,TRBJ2-1,NA,NA,14,TGTGCCAGCAGCCGCGGGCCTGGAGAGGGTGAGCAGTTCTTC,CASSRGPGEGEQFF
TRBV30,TRBJ1-3,TRBD1,NA,14,TGTGCCTGGAGGGGGACAGGGTCGAAAAACACCATATATTTT,CAWRGTGSKNTIYF
TRBV11-2,TRBJ2-7,TRBD1,NA,15,TGTGCCAGCAGCTTCCTGACAGGGGCCACCTACGAGCAGTACTTC,CASSFLTGATYEQYF
TRBV7-9,TRBJ2-3,NA,NA,13,TGTGCCAGCAGCTTTCCAATAGGAGATACGCAGTATTTT,CASSFPIGDTQYF
TRBV5-6,TRBJ1-2,NA,NA,13,TGTGCCAGCGTACCTTTCGGCGGTTCGGGCTACACCTTC,CASVPFGGSGYTF
TRBV19,TRBJ2-3,NA,NA,14,TGTGCCAGTAGTATAGACGGAGCCGGGACTCGGCAGTATTTT,CASSIDGAGTRQYF
TRBV27,TRBJ1-1,NA,once,16,TGTGCCTGCTCACCCTCCGGACAGTCGAGGAATGCTGAAGCTTTCTTT,CACSPSGQSRNAEAFF
TRBV6-6,TRBJ2-7,TRBD2,NA,16,TGTGCCAGCAGGCGCCAGACTAGCGGGAGCCCCTACGAGCAGTACTTC,CASRRQTSGSPYEQYF
TRBV28,TRBJ2-3,TRBD2,few,17,TGTGCCAGCAGCAGTGGGACTAGCGGGAGTCCCCCAGATACGCAGTATTTT,CASSSGTSGSPPDTQYF
TRBV9,TRBJ2-5,NA,NA,15,TGTGCCAGCAGCGCCACCTCCCGAGGGCAAGAGACCCAGTACTTC,CASSATSRGQETQYF
TRBV5-6,TRBJ2-5,TRBD1,NA,15,TGTGCCAGCAGCCTGGGACAGGGGGGAGGAGAGACCCAGTACTTC,CASSLGQGGGETQYF
TRBV11-2,TRBJ2-7,NA,NA,15,TGTGCCAGCAGCCAGATGGTAGGAGGGGCCTACGAGCAGTACTTC,CASSQMVGGAYEQYF
TRBV27,TRBJ2-1,NA,NA,15,TGTGCCAGCCGGTGGGGAGGCCTCTTTTACAATGAGCAGTTCTTC,CASRWGGLFYNEQFF
TRBV28,TRBJ2-7,NA,NA,15,TGTGCCAGCGGAGGTGGGAGCGGCCGCTCCTACGAGCAGTACTTC,CASGGGSGRSYEQYF